A single sample is the source of the 15 T cell receptor beta chains below, sequenced in a study of blood T cells in healthy people across ages. A J-beta primer mix and a sample-barcoded 5' primer were used in a second PCR of roughly 6 to 11 cycles. TCRdb re-derived calls from the 5' RACE reads in MiXCR, one entry per CDR3 protein. The sample consists of about 640,000 distinct CDR3 sequences, around three fifths of them appearing once. The sequenced sample was blood. The receptors derive from a man aged 55-75 years in good health.

V gene TRBV9 combines with J gene TRBJ2-3; TRBD1 or TRBD2 may be the D gene (5 bases each). Germline CDR1 reads SGDLS; CDR2 reads YYNGEE. V was trimmed by 4 bases and J by 3 bases, leaving 12 bases between them. The CDR3 covers 14 residues. CDR3 DNA: TGTGCCAGCAGCTTCGGGACCAAGACAGATACGCAGTATTTT. Translation: CASSFGTKTDTQYF.

The chain links TRBV28 to TRBJ2-5; tentatively, D is TRBD1 (5 bases). CDR1 MDHEN and CDR2 SYDVKM come from the germline V gene. Trimming pared 2 bases from V and 4 bases from J, leaving 17 bases between. There are 16 residues in the CDR3. As DNA, the CDR3 is TGTGCCAGCAGTTTAGCCGTTAGCAGGGTCGGAGAGACCCAGTACTTC. It is translated as CASSLAVSRVGETQYF.

This clonotype was picked up one time. CDR3 in amino acids: CASSSGQGHEETQYF. The CDR3 DNA reads TGCGCCAGCAGCTCGGGACAGGGTCATGAAGAGACCCAGTACTTC. J is TRBJ2-5 and V is TRBV5-1, with TRBD1 matching 9 bases. J gave up 3 bases and V 3 bases, and 6 bases lay outside the gene matches. The CDR3 extends over 15 amino acids. Per the germline V gene, CDR1 is SGHRS and CDR2 is YFSETQ.

The chain combines TRBV5-1 with TRBJ1-4, with no clear D. The germline V gene has CDR1 SGHRS and CDR2 YFSETQ. V was shortened by 0 bases and J by 5 bases, with 8 bases between the two germline ends. The CDR3 consists of 14 residues. The CDR3 sequence is CASSLEAGNEKLFF. The CDR3 DNA is TGCGCCAGCAGCTTGGAGGCGGGGAATGAAAAACTGTTTTTT.

This clonotype was detected only a few times. The V call is TRBV5-1, the J call TRBJ1-3; D uncertain. Germline CDR1 reads SGHRS; CDR2 reads YFSETQ. V dropped 4 bases and J dropped 1 base, with 9 bases sitting between them. The CDR3 contains 14 residues. The CDR3 nucleotides are TGCGCCAGCAGCCCGGGAGATTCTGGAAACACCATATATTTT. Amino acids: CASSPGDSGNTIYF.

This clonotype has just a few counts. The chain has TRBV29-1 and TRBJ1-1, with TRBD1 as a possible D gene (5 bases). The CDR3 length is 11 residues. With 7 bases removed from V and 3 bases from J, the gap between germline ends came to 9 bases. Germline V gene lookup returns CDR1 SQVTM and CDR2 ANQGSEA. The CDR3 region is CSGSQDTEAFF. CDR3 coding DNA: TGCAGCGGGTCACAGGACACTGAAGCTTTCTTT.

This clonotype showed up many times. The rearrangement joins TRBV29-1 to TRBJ2-5, with a tentative D call TRBD2 (5 bases). The CDR3 consists of 12 residues. The V gene lost 2 bases and the J gene lost 5 bases, with 9 bases spanning the gap. The V gene's germline CDR1 is SQVTM and CDR2 ANQGSEA. CDR3 DNA sequence: TGCAGCGTTGAACGGGGAACGGAGACCCAGTACTTC. Protein: CSVERGTETQYF.

This clonotype appeared a few times. This chain joins TRBV29-1 and TRBJ2-5; TRBD2 agrees at 10 bases. The germline gives CDR1 SQVTM, CDR2 ANQGSEA. Trimming cost V 4 bases and J 2 bases; bases outside gene matches: 4. The CDR3 is made up of 14 amino acids. CDR3 sequence reads: CSVVVAGGQETQYF. The CDR3 bases are TGCAGCGTTGTAGTAGCGGGGGGACAAGAGACCCAGTACTTC. The full variable domain, completed using reference TRBV29-1 and TRBJ2-5, is SAVISQKPSRDICQRGTSLTIQCQVDSQVTMMFWYRQQPGQSLTLIATANQGSEATYESGFVIDKFPISRPNLTFSTLTVSNMSPEDSSIYLCSVVVAGGQETQYFGPGTRLLVL.

This chain connects TRBV6-1 to TRBJ2-5; possibly TRBD2 for D (5 bases). TRBJ2-7 explains the end of the DNA better; the J call may be wrong. Germline V gives CDR1 MNHNS, CDR2 SASEGT. The CDR3 covers 14 residues. The CDR3 DNA sequence: TGTGCCAGCAGTGAAGAGGAGCGGTCTAACGAGCAGTACTTC. This codes for CASSEEERSNEQYF.

V usage is TRBV10-3 and J usage is TRBJ2-5; tentative D call: TRBD2 (6 bases). Per the germline V gene, CDR1 is ENHRY and CDR2 is SYGVKD. The CDR3 runs to 15 residues. V dropped 8 bases and J dropped 5 bases, with 21 bases sitting between them. The CDR3 is CAIPAGRALRETQYF. For the CDR3, the DNA is TGTGCCATCCCCGCGGGACGAGCGTTGAGGGAGACCCAGTACTTC.

This clonotype was seen a few times. V usage is TRBV6-6 and J usage is TRBJ1-1; D call uncertain. Trimming removed 6 bases from V and 0 bases from J, with 20 bases in between. CDR3 length: 17 residues. Looked up from germline, CDR1 is MNHNY and CDR2 is SVGAGI (reference sequence). The CDR3 DNA is TGTGCCAGCAGCCCCGGTGGTCAGGTGGGGATGAACACTGAAGCTTTCTTT. Its translation: CASSPGGQVGMNTEAFF.

A few counts support this clonotype. The chain is built from TRBV20-1 and TRBJ2-1; D may be TRBD1 or TRBD2 (5 bases each). This CDR3 is built from 14 residues. Looked up from germline, CDR1 is DFQATT and CDR2 is SNEGSKA (reference sequence). V lost 3 bases to trimming and J lost 9 bases, with 18 bases between them. The CDR3 DNA follows: TGCAGTGCTAGGAGACAGACCCGTCGGGGTGAGCAGTTCTTC. Amino acids: CSARRQTRRGEQFF.

The genes are TRBV3-1 and TRBJ2-3; D unresolved. Looked up from germline, CDR1 is LGHDT and CDR2 is YNNKEL (reference sequence). V was cut by 1 base and J by 0 bases, with 8 bases left in between. The CDR3 sequence is 15 residues long. The CDR3 coding sequence is TGTGCCAGCAGCCAAGGACTGCCTAGCACAGATACGCAGTATTTT. Translating gives CASSQGLPSTDTQYF.

There are a few counts of this clonotype. J is TRBJ2-5 and V is TRBV25-1, with 9 bases fitting TRBD1. Per the germline V gene, CDR1 is MGHDK and CDR2 is SYGVNS. After removal of 2 bases from V and 7 bases from J, the junction contained 5 bases not matched to a gene. The CDR3 is made up of 14 amino acids. Here the CDR3 DNA reads TGTGCCAGCAGTGAAGTGGACAGGGGAGCGACCCAGTACTTC. Amino acids: CASSEVDRGATQYF.

The CDR3 sequence: CSATAPYEQYF. The CDR3 DNA follows: TGCAGCGCGACTGCCCCCTACGAGCAGTACTTC. The rearrangement uses TRBV29-1 and TRBJ2-7; D remains unclear. V shed 7 bases and J shed 2 bases, with 9 bases lying between them. The CDR3 runs to 11 residues. The germline gives CDR1 SQVTM, CDR2 ANQGSEA.